This T cell receptor beta chain was recorded in a study of T-cell memory formation after mild COVID-19. TCRdb redid the calling of the 5' RACE reads with MiXCR, one entry per CDR3 protein. The table records approximately 440,000 distinct CDR3 sequences, 20% of them present only once. The CDR3 is 15 amino acids. Trimming left V 1 base short and J 5 bases short, with 14 bases between. Per germline, CDR1 SGHTA and CDR2 FQGTGA. This clonotype was counted a few times. The sequence derives from an adult woman who had mild COVID-19 (a few samples of this study predate the infection). Cell type and time point are not known. Sequencing input: PBMCs or a T cell subset sorted from them (not recorded which). The rearrangement joins TRBV7-3 to TRBJ2-5, with D maybe TRBD2 (5 bases). CDR3 DNA: TGTGCCAGCAGCTTAAACACGGGATCCGGCGAGACCCAGTACTTC. Encoded protein: CASSLNTGSGETQYF.